The 7 T cell receptor beta chains given below trace back to one sample, sequenced in a study of beta chain features in type 1 diabetes. Every bit of the isolated RNA underwent reverse transcription, so sequencing read expressed TCRB transcripts. Produced via immunoSEQ multiplex PCR; TCRdb's table is partial and in-frame only. The sample includes about 150,000 clones, nearly 50% of them seen just once. The specimen was Tregs from blood. The receptors originated from a young man in good health.

The chain links TRBV7-2 to TRBJ1-1; 8 positions agree with TRBD1. The CDR3 consists of 15 residues. V lost 5 bases to trimming and J lost 1 base; unmatched junction nucleotides: 6. Per germline, CDR1 SGHTA and CDR2 FQGNSA. The CDR3 reads CASSPDRAPNTEAFF. In DNA, the CDR3 is TGTGCCAGCAGCCCGGACAGGGCCCCGAACACTGAAGCTTTCTTT.

This clone was picked up a small number of times. The gene calls are TRBV5-1 and TRBJ2-5, with 12 bases identical to TRBD2. The J call may not be correct, given that the DNA end is closer to TRBJ2-7. Germline V gives CDR1 SGHRS, CDR2 YFSETQ. This CDR3 has 17 residues. The CDR3 DNA is TGCGCCAGCAGCCTTCCGGGACTAGCGGGCGGCTCCTACGAGCAGTACTTC. Translated: CASSLPGLAGGSYEQYF.

The V gene is TRBV7-9, the J gene TRBJ1-5; maybe TRBD1 (6 bases). V lost 5 bases and J 8 bases, leaving 13 bases between the germline ends. The CDR3 has 13 residues. Germline V gene sequence: CDR1 SEHNR, CDR2 FQNEAQ (reference sequence). DNA of the CDR3: TGTGCCAGCAGCCGGGGGGCCCTTGAGCCCCAGCATTTT. Its protein product is CASSRGALEPQHF.

The CDR3 spells CASSLLGQHLAYEQYF. In DNA form, the CDR3 reads TGTGCCAGCAGCTTATTGGGACAGCATTTGGCCTACGAGCAGTACTTC. The rearrangement joins TRBV5-6 to TRBJ2-7; TRBD1 matches 7 bases. Trimming at V came to 2 bases and at J to 2 bases, leaving 10 bases not matched to a gene. Germline V CDR1 and CDR2: SGHDT, YYEEEE. The CDR3 extends over 16 amino acids.

This sequence joins TRBV5-1 and TRBJ1-5; D perhaps matches TRBD1 (6 bases). Germline V gene data show CDR1 as SGHRS and CDR2 as YFSETQ. The CDR3 is 13 amino acids. V was cut by 3 bases and J by 4 bases, with 8 bases left in between. This CDR3 is CASSWGPNQPQHF. In nucleotides, the CDR3 is TGCGCCAGCAGCTGGGGGCCTAATCAGCCCCAGCATTTT.

V usage is TRBV6-1 and J usage is TRBJ2-7; 9 bases match TRBD1. The CDR3 sequence is 13 residues long. V trimming: 7 bases; J trimming: 6 bases; junction bases outside the gene matches: 7. The V gene's germline CDR1 is MNHNS and CDR2 SASEGT. The CDR3 here is CASTRQGVPEQYF. CDR3 in DNA: TGTGCCAGCACGCGACAGGGGGTTCCCGAGCAGTACTTC.

The chain combines TRBV19 with TRBJ1-5; TRBD1 agrees at 8 bases. Germline V gene sequence: CDR1 LNHDA, CDR2 SQIVND (reference sequence). The junction had 6 bases not matched to a gene; V was cut back by 6 bases and J by 2 bases. The CDR3 is 15 amino acids. The CDR3, as DNA: TGTGCCAGTAGGGATCAGGGGGCACGCAATCAGCCCCAGCATTTT. It encodes CASRDQGARNQPQHF.